Sequencing of this T cell receptor (beta chain) was carried out in a study of CXCR3-negative and CXCR3-positive naive CD8 T cells. Findings and caveats of the study: More hydrophobic TRB CDR3s occurred in CXCR3-positive than in CXCR3-negative naive cells.

The TRB libraries of cDNA were built by UMI-labeled 5' RACE. TCRdb reanalyzed the 5' RACE reads and collapses them to one entry per CDR3 protein, without DNA. This sample lists more than 100,000 distinct CDR3 sequences; its ten largest clones have 0.41%. Looked up from germline, CDR1 is SGHVS and CDR2 is FQNEAQ. CDR3 length: 15 amino acids. Comment on this clonotype: Its antigen remains unidentified.

The genes are TRBV7-8 and TRBJ1-4; checking the TCRdb D call of TRBD1 is not possible without DNA. Sequenced material: naive CXCR3+ CD8+ T cells from blood. Described subset: CD45RO-CCR7+CD27+CD95- naive CD8+ T cells expressing CXCR3 (TNR3+). The receptor was isolated from a human donor in good health. Some clones in this sample may be carry-over from other donors' samples. Here the CDR3 reads CASSPTGVTGEKLFF.